This T cell receptor beta chain is drawn from a study of OX40 agonist ivuxolimab in advanced cancers. The overall study: It was ivuxolimab, an agonistic anti-OX40 (CD134) antibody, that patients were treated with. General study findings and limits: Researchers report that CD8+ T cells had, on average, more expanded clones than CD4+.

On this clone itself: The antigen is unknown.

CDR3 length: 13 residues. Per germline, CDR1 MGHRA and CDR2 YSYEKL. The V and J ends lost 3 bases and 11 bases, in that order; junction bases with no gene match: 6. The repertoire was sequenced with immunoSEQ multiplex PCR; TCRdb's copy has only in-frame clones and lacks some. The table includes roughly 120,000 clones, approximately 90% detected once. This specimen consisted of CD4+ or CD8+ T cells sorted from blood, obtained in a trial of the OX40 agonist ivuxolimab. V gene TRBV4-1 combines with J gene TRBJ2-1, with TRBD1 matching over 8 bases. This clonotype was sampled from an adult with an advanced solid tumor such as melanoma, head and neck, liver or kidney cancer. CDR3 loop: CASSQTTGEKQFF. The CDR3 region has the DNA TGCGCCAGCAGCCAGACGACAGGGGAGAAGCAGTTCTTC.